These 6 T cell receptor beta chains were all obtained from the same sample, sequenced in a study of blood T cell repertoires in COVID-19. Repertoires were generated with immunoSEQ multiplex PCR, while TCRdb's copy carries only in-frame clones and drops some. The repertoire holds over 85,000 clones, with about 90% as singletons. Sequenced sample: peripheral blood. All receptors come from a woman aged 45-65 years with COVID-19, enrolled during active disease.

J is TRBJ1-2 and V is TRBV5-1; tentatively, D is TRBD1 (5 bases). The CDR3 sequence is 13 residues long. From germline, CDR1 is SGHRS and CDR2 YFSETQ. V was clipped by 2 bases and J by 4 bases, with 9 bases between them. This chain's CDR3 is CASSFSGGYGYTF. CDR3 nucleotides: TGCGCCAGCAGCTTCTCGGGGGGCTATGGCTACACCTTC.

The rearrangement uses TRBV7-3 and TRBJ2-1, with 7 bases identical to TRBD2. Germline loops: CDR1 SGHTA, CDR2 FQGTGA. The V and J ends lost 4 bases and 9 bases, in that order; junction bases with no gene match: 6. The CDR3 extends over 13 amino acids. The CDR3 nucleotides read TGTGCCAGCAGCTCCGGACTAGATGGTGAGCAGTTCTTC. Amino acids: CASSSGLDGEQFF.

The rearrangement links TRBV9 to TRBJ2-4; 7 bases align to TRBD2. J was trimmed by 8 bases and V by 4 bases; bases with no gene match: 12. The length of the CDR3 is 15 residues. CDR1 and CDR2 (germline): SGDLS, YYNGEE. CDR3 residues: CASSPLGGTKDIQYF. The CDR3 nucleotides read TGTGCCAGCAGCCCCCTCGGGGGGACTAAGGACATTCAGTACTTC.

The chain combines TRBV18 with TRBJ2-1; 11 bases align to TRBD1. Losses at the gene ends were 1 base for V and 7 bases for J; bases not matched to a gene: 6. The CDR3 runs 16 residues. Germline V gene data show CDR1 as KGHSH and CDR2 as LQKENI. The CDR3 nucleotides read TGTGCCAGCTCACCACAAACCGGGACAGGGGGTAATGAGCAGTTCTTC. This translates into CASSPQTGTGGNEQFF.

The rearrangement uses TRBV4-1 and TRBJ2-7; D is possibly TRBD2 (6 bases). Germline V gene data show CDR1 as MGHRA and CDR2 as YSYEKL. The CDR3 is 14 residues long. Trimming cost V 1 base and J 7 bases, with 14 bases left between them. The CDR3 DNA reads as TGCGCCAGCAGCCAAGGGGCGGGGCCTGTGGAGCAGTACTTC. Its translation is CASSQGAGPVEQYF.

This sequence joins TRBV11-3 and TRBJ2-7; D perhaps matches TRBD2 (5 bases). CDR1 SGHNT and CDR2 YENEEA come from the germline V gene. V was shortened by 2 bases and J by 4 bases, with 9 bases between the two germline ends. CDR3 length: 13 amino acids. CDR3 coding DNA: TGTGCCAGCAGCTTAACCGGGAAGTACGAGCAGTACTTC. It yields the protein CASSLTGKYEQYF.